The rows below give T cell receptor beta chains drawn from one sample of a study of blood T cells in healthy people across ages. TCRdb itself ran the 5' RACE reads through MiXCR, one entry per CDR3 protein. Found here are more than 700,000 distinct CDR3 sequences, about 55% of them singletons; the top ten hold 41%. Sequencing input: blood. These receptors all stem from a man aged 80 or over in good health. CDR3s include the opening cysteine and the closing phenylalanine or tryptophan. Each record gives: clone size, V gene, J gene, D gene, CDR3 length, CDR3 protein, CDR3 DNA. A D gene is named only where the DNA matches it firmly. Clone size is given for some rows only: seen once, a few or many times, or a class if the clone is expanded.

few	TRBV6-2/TRBV6-3	TRBJ2-7	TRBD2	19	CASSSYLAGESPRSEEQYF	TGTGCCAGCAGTTCATACCTAGCGGGAGAGTCCCCTAGGTCGGAGGAGCAGTACTTC
NA	TRBV20-1	TRBJ1-1	TRBD1	15	CSARDRDRGNTEAFF	TGCAGTGCTAGAGATCGGGACAGGGGGAACACCGAAGCTTTCTTT
few	TRBV11-2	TRBJ2-4	TRBD2	17	CASSLDLAGGIKNIQYF	TGTGCCAGCAGCTTAGATCTAGCGGGAGGGATTAAAAACATTCAGTACTTC
many	TRBV29-1	TRBJ1-2	TRBD1	13	CSVRTGGDYGYTF	TGCAGCGTTCGGACAGGGGGAGACTATGGCTACACCTTC
NA	TRBV11-2	TRBJ1-4	NA	15	CASSLGAGGNEKLFF	TGTGCCAGCAGCTTAGGGGCCGGGGGAAATGAAAAACTGTTTTTT
NA	TRBV7-2	TRBJ2-1	NA	13	CASSFGPFNEQFF	TGTGCCAGCAGCTTCGGGCCTTTCAATGAGCAGTTCTTC
NA	TRBV29-1	TRBJ1-5	TRBD1	13	CSVGTGGRQPQHF	TGCAGCGTGGGGACAGGGGGCAGGCAGCCCCAGCATTTT
few	TRBV15	TRBJ1-2	NA	14	CATSRDQEGYGYTF	TGTGCCACCAGCAGAGACCAGGAAGGCTATGGCTACACCTTC
NA	TRBV4-1	TRBJ2-7	TRBD2	16	CASSPVGTSGSYEQYF	TGCGCCAGCAGCCCCGTAGGGACTAGCGGGAGTTACGAGCAGTACTTC
few	TRBV5-1	TRBJ2-7	TRBD1	16	CASSQPRDRPVYEQYF	TGCGCCAGCAGCCAACCCCGGGACAGACCAGTCTACGAGCAGTACTTC
NA	TRBV2	TRBJ1-2	NA	13	CASSGTVFEGYTF	TGTGCCAGCAGTGGGACGGTATTCGAAGGCTACACCTTC
NA	TRBV5-1	TRBJ2-1	NA	15	CASSLAGDSYNEQFF	TGCGCCAGCAGCTTGGCGGGAGACTCCTACAATGAGCAGTTCTTC